This paragraph covers one T cell receptor (beta chain) sequence. Its cognate antigen has yet to be identified. Base qualities are not provided; no much larger clone lies one nucleotide away. This entry belongs to a study of OX40 agonist ivuxolimab in advanced cancers. In the study overall: Ivuxolimab was an agonistic, fully human IgG2 monoclonal antibody directed against OX40 (CD134), a costimulatory receptor. Intravenous ivuxolimab was administered to patients every 2 weeks at six dose levels: 0.01, 0.1, 0.3, 1.5, 3 and 10 mg/kg. Of the approximately 54 dose-escalation patients, hepatocellular carcinoma was present in about 20, melanoma in approximately 15, renal cell carcinoma in 9 and head and neck cancer in 9. In the dose-escalation cohort, roughly four fifths of patients were male, and the mean age was approximately 64 years, with a range of 23 to 79. Prior anti-PD-1, anti-PD-L1 or anti-CTLA-4 therapy was permitted, and checkpoint inhibitors had been received by about two fifths of dose-escalation patients. Partial responses occurred in three dose-escalation patients, of whom one had hepatocellular carcinoma and two had cutaneous melanoma. Peripheral TCRbeta sequencing aimed to test whether ivuxolimab altered TCR sequence diversity and caused clonal T-cell expansion. The paper describes the monotherapy dose-escalation part (N = 52 patients) of the phase I trial of ivuxolimab.

The trial excluded patients who had a history of autoimmune disease or who were on systemic immunosuppression. In every dose cohort, peripheral blood was drawn for TCR sequencing at baseline, cycle 4 day 1, and cycle 7 day 1. The samples were taken from a phase I, first-in-human, multicenter, open-label dose-escalation trial of ivuxolimab. The trial enrolled adults with locally advanced or metastatic head and neck squamous cell, hepatocellular, melanoma or renal cell carcinoma. Before TCR sequencing, CD4+ T cells and CD8+ T cells from peripheral blood were sorted into separate populations. Genomic DNA was extracted from sorted cells for sequencing of the TCRbeta CDR3 region. The immunoSEQ Assay was used for sequencing of TCRbeta CDR3 regions. The table was pulled from immuneACCESS by TCRdb, which kept in-frame rearrangements only. Such tables lose some clones; where checked, under half of the loss comes from unresolved V genes, and the rest has no known cause. The sample table shows 25,000 to 35,000 clones, and roughly 83% are seen once. The ten most abundant clones make up roughly 25% of the sample.

The germline V gene (reference sequence) specifies LNHNV as CDR1 and YYDKDF as CDR2. Deletion took 0 bases off V and 4 bases off J, with a span of 21 bases between the germline ends. From cysteine to phenylalanine, the CDR3 is 19 amino acids long. Kept here is only the CDR3 DNA, which spans 57 bases and is read in frame from base 1. Results the study describes overall, beyond this receptor: Low levels of normalized T-cell clonal expansion were also seen in some nonresponding patients. On average, CD8+ T cells showed more expanded clones than CD4+ T cells after ivuxolimab. In partial responders in the 0.1-3.0 mg/kg groups, normalized peripheral clonal expansion was found to be among the lowest, especially among CD8+ T cells. At doses of 0.1 to 3.0 mg/kg, clonal expansion of both CD4+ and CD8+ blood T cells was observed from baseline to week 6. The antigen specificity of the peripheral T cells that underwent clonal expansion was not determined.

The chain is assembled from TRBV15 and TRBJ2-2; a tentative D call is TRBD1 (5 bases match). The receptor was derived from an adult with an advanced solid tumor such as melanoma, head and neck, liver or kidney cancer. Sample: CD4+ or CD8+ T cells sorted from blood, taken in a trial of the OX40 agonist ivuxolimab. The CDR3 region has the sequence CATSRDPLRNSRGTGELFF. The sequenced DNA is TGTGCCACCAGCAGAGATCCCCTTCGGAACTCTAGGGGCACCGGGGAGCTGTTTTTT.